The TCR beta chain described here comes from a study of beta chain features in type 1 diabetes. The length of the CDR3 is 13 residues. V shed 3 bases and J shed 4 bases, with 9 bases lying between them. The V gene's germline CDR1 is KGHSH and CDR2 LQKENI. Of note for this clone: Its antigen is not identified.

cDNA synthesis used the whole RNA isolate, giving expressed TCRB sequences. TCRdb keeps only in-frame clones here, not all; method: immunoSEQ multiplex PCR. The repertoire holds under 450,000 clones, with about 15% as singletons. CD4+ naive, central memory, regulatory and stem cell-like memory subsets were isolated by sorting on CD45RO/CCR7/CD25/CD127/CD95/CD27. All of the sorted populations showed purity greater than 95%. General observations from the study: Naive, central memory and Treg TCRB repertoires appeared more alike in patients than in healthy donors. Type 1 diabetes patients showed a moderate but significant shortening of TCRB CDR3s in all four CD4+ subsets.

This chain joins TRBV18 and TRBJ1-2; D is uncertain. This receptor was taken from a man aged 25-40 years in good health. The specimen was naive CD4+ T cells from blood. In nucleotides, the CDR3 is TGTGCCAGCTCACCTGGGGAGAGCTATGGCTACACCTTC. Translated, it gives CASSPGESYGYTF.